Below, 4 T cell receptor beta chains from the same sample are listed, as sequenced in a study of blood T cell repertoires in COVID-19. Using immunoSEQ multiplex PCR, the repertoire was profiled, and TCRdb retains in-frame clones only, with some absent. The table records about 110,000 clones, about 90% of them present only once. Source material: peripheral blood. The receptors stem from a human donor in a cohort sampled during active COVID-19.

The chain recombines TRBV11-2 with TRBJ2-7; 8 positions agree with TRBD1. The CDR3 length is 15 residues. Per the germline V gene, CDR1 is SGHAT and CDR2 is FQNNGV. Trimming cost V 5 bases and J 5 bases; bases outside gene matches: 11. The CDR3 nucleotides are TGTGCCAGCAGCCCGCCCGGGACAGGAGGTAACGAGCAGTACTTC. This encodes CASSPPGTGGNEQYF.

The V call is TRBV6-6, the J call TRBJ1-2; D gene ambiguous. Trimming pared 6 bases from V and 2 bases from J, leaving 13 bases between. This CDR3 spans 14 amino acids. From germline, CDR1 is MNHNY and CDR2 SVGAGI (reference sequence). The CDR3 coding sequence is TGTGCCAGCAGCCCCCGTGGACTGAACTATGGCTACACCTTC. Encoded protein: CASSPRGLNYGYTF.

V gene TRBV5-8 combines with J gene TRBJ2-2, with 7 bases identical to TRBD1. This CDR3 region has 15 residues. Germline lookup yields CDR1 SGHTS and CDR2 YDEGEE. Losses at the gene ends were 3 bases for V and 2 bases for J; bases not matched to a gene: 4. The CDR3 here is CASSSWTGNTGELFF. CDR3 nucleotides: TGTGCCAGCAGCTCATGGACAGGCAACACCGGGGAGCTGTTTTTT.

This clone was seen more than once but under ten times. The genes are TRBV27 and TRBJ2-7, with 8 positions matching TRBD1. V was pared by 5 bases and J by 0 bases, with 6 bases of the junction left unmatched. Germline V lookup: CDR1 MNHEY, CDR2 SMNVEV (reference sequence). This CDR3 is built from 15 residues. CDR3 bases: TGTGCCAGCAGTCAGGACAGGGAGAGCTCCTACGAGCAGTACTTC. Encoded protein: CASSQDRESSYEQYF.